Listed below are T cell receptor beta chains from one sample, sequenced in a study of T-cell memory formation after mild COVID-19. TCRdb itself ran the 5' RACE reads through MiXCR, one entry per CDR3 protein. The data show hundreds of thousands of distinct CDR3 sequences, approximately 25% seen once. The sequenced sample consisted of PBMCs or a T cell subset sorted from them (not recorded which). These receptors all stem from an adult woman who had mild COVID-19 (a few samples of this study predate the infection). Cell type and time point are not known. Each CDR3 is given with its conserved first and last residue. A D gene is named only where the DNA matches it firmly. Not all rows give a size; the values are once, few, many and, for expanded clones, a class.

V gene	clone size	D gene	J gene	CDR3 length	CDR3 protein	CDR3 DNA
TRBV5-1	-	-	TRBJ2-7	11	CASSFRVEQYF	TGCGCCAGCAGCTTCAGGGTGGAGCAGTACTTC
TRBV7-9	-	-	TRBJ2-1	14	CASSKVGEYNEQFF	TGTGCCAGCAGCAAGGTTGGAGAGTACAATGAGCAGTTCTTC
TRBV6-2/TRBV6-3	-	-	TRBJ2-7	12	CASSYSAYEQYF	TGTGCCAGCAGTTACTCGGCCTACGAGCAGTACTTC
TRBV7-9	few	-	TRBJ2-3	15	CASSLEGPGTDTQYF	TGTGCCAGCAGCTTGGAGGGGCCTGGCACAGATACGCAGTATTTT
TRBV6-1	-	-	TRBJ1-5	14	CASSEAGGNQPQHF	TGTGCCAGCAGCGAGGCGGGGGGCAATCAGCCCCAGCATTTT
TRBV20-1	-	TRBD2	TRBJ2-1	15	CSAHTVLAGYNEQFF	TGCAGTGCCCATACGGTGCTAGCGGGGTACAATGAGCAGTTCTTC
TRBV7-9	few	-	TRBJ2-3	12	CASSSLGDTQYF	TGTGCCAGCAGCTCCCTCGGAGATACGCAGTATTTT
TRBV12-3/TRBV12-4	-	-	TRBJ2-1	14	CASSFGAAYNEQFF	TGTGCCAGCAGTTTTGGTGCGGCATACAATGAGCAGTTCTTC
TRBV20-1	few	-	TRBJ2-3	9	CSNTDTQYF	TGCAGCAACACAGATACGCAGTATTTT
TRBV12-3/TRBV12-4	-	TRBD2	TRBJ2-7	15	CASSLGGGLPYEQYF	TGTGCCAGCAGTTTAGGCGGGGGACTTCCCTACGAGCAGTACTTC
TRBV20-1	few	-	TRBJ1-1	13	CSAYLHGTFEAFF	TGCAGTGCTTATCTACACGGGACCTTTGAAGCTTTCTTT
TRBV12-3/TRBV12-4	-	-	TRBJ2-7	13	CASSSSSSYEQYF	TGTGCCAGCAGTTCCTCGAGCTCCTACGAGCAGTACTTC
TRBV4-3	-	-	TRBJ1-5	15	CASSQDPRLGQPQHF	TGCGCCAGCAGCCAAGATCCACGGCTCGGTCAGCCCCAGCATTTT
TRBV15	few	-	TRBJ2-1	16	CATSRDGRISYNEQFF	TGTGCCACCAGCAGAGATGGGCGGATCTCCTACAATGAGCAGTTCTTC
TRBV5-1	-	TRBD1	TRBJ1-1	14	CASSAGTGEPEAFF	TGCGCCAGCAGCGCCGGGACAGGGGAACCTGAAGCTTTCTTT